One sample yielded the 19 T cell receptor beta chains listed below, sequenced in a study of CD8+CD57+ T cells in acquired aplastic anemia. For CDR3 and TCR beta VDJ profiling, genomic DNA was the template used. TCRdb redid the calling of the reads with MiXCR, one entry per CDR3 protein. The repertoire holds over 150,000 distinct CDR3 sequences, around half seen once, with roughly 12% in the top ten. Patients picked for sequencing had shown CD8+CD57+ cell expansion detected by flow cytometry. Sequences were obtained from sorted CD4+, CD8+, or CD8+CD57+ T cells (not recorded which) from PBMCs. All receptors derive from a human donor with aplastic anemia.

The chain recombines TRBV4-2 with TRBJ1-1; D gene ambiguous. The CDR3 contains 16 residues. V shed 4 bases and J shed 1 base, with 16 bases lying between them. Germline loops: CDR1 LGHNA, CDR2 YNFKEQ. DNA for the CDR3: TGTGCCAGCAGCCCCAACCGGGGAACGGAGAACACTGAAGCTTTCTTT. Residues: CASSPNRGTENTEAFF.

This chain links TRBV7-9 with TRBJ2-5, with D perhaps TRBD2 (7 bases). The J call may be incorrect, as the DNA end agrees better with TRBJ2-1. CDR1 is SEHNR, CDR2 FQNEAQ, per germline (reference sequence). There are 15 residues in the CDR3. CDR3 nucleotide sequence: TGTGCCAGCAGCGAGGGGGGGGGGGCGGGAAATGAGCAGTTCTTC. Its translation: CASSEGGGAGNEQFF.

The V gene is TRBV20-1, the J gene TRBJ1-2; D is unresolved. With 6 bases removed from V and 2 bases from J, the gap between germline ends came to 7 bases. CDR1 and CDR2 from the germline V gene are DFQATT and SNEGSKA (reference sequence). CDR3 length: 11 amino acids. This CDR3 is CSAKPNYGYTF. As DNA, the CDR3 is TGCAGTGCCAAACCGAACTATGGCTACACCTTC.

This clonotype has ten or more counts. V usage is TRBV25-1 and J usage is TRBJ2-2; D unresolved. The CDR3 is 9 amino acids. In germline, CDR1 is MGHDK, CDR2 SYGVNS. DNA of the CDR3: TGTGCGAACACCGGGGAGCTGTTTTTT. Encoded protein: CANTGELFF.

This clonotype showed up just once. The V and J genes are TRBV7-2 and TRBJ2-5; D gene uncertain. V was cut by 10 bases and J by 7 bases, with 19 bases left in between. Germline V gene data show CDR1 as SGHTA and CDR2 as FQGNSA. The CDR3 sequence is 13 residues long. The CDR3 sequence is CATRTGPTATQYF. In DNA form, the CDR3 reads TGTGCCACGAGAACCGGGCCTACAGCGACCCAGTACTTC.

The CDR3, as DNA: TGTGCCAGCAAAACAGGGGAGGGTTCACCCCTCCACTTT. Amino acids: CASKTGEGSPLHF. The chain combines TRBV9 with TRBJ1-6; 7 nucleotides line up with TRBD1. Germline CDR1 is SGDLS and CDR2 is YYNGEE. The CDR3 runs to 13 residues. With 6 bases clipped from V and 9 bases from J, the junction kept 6 bases outside the gene matches. The whole variable domain, filled in from reference TRBV9 and TRBJ1-6, reads DSGVTQTPKHLITATGQRVTLRCSPRSGDLSVYWYQQSLDQGLQFLIQYYNGEERAKGNILERFSAQQFPDLHSELNLSSLELGDSALYFCASKTGEGSPLHFGNGTRLTVT.

This rearrangement joins TRBV10-3 to TRBJ2-7, with a tentative D call TRBD2 (5 bases). The germline CDR1 and CDR2 sequences are ENHRY and SYGVKD. Trimming left V 11 bases short and J 0 bases short, with 14 bases between. The CDR3 has 13 amino acids. The CDR3 here is CACVPDSSYEQYF. In DNA, the CDR3 is TGTGCCTGCGTGCCGGACTCCTCCTACGAGCAGTACTTC.

Note on this clonotype: As the CDR3 is not closed by the conserved phenylalanine or tryptophan, this likely results from a read error. The DNA is omitted, as the CDR3 cannot be located on it reliably, and the CDR3 follows TCRdb's listing. The chain couples TRBV7-8 to TRBJ2-6; the table's TRBD1 call for D was not verified on the DNA. The CDR3 length is 8 residues, termini included. The germline CDR1 and CDR2 sequences are SGHVS and FQNEAQ. The CDR3 spells CASSPPGL.

This clonotype was seen ten or more times. This chain joins TRBV6-5 and TRBJ2-1; TRBD2 is a possible D gene (6 bases). CDR1 is MNHEY, CDR2 SVGAGI, per germline. Deletions cut 4 bases from V and 2 bases from J, with 12 bases between. This CDR3 has 15 residues. The CDR3, as DNA: TGTGCCAGCAGTTCACTGGGGGAGGCCTACAATGAGCAGTTCTTC. Its protein product is CASSSLGEAYNEQFF.

The V and J genes are TRBV7-9 and TRBJ2-5, with TRBD2 as a possible D gene (5 bases). This CDR3 has 12 amino acids. Trimming cost V 8 bases and J 0 bases, with 7 bases left between them. CDR1 SEHNR and CDR2 FQNEAQ come from the germline V gene (reference sequence). CDR3 residues: CASPTNQETQYF. The CDR3 region has the DNA TGTGCCAGCCCGACTAACCAAGAGACCCAGTACTTC.

The V gene is TRBV7-2, the J gene TRBJ1-2; no firm D call. The CDR3 has 13 residues. V was shortened by 4 bases and J by 0 bases, with 6 bases between the two germline ends. Germline V gene lookup returns CDR1 SGHTA and CDR2 FQGNSA. The CDR3 nucleotides are TGTGCCAGCAGCTCCCAGGCTAACTATGGCTACACCTTC. Amino acid sequence: CASSSQANYGYTF.

This clonotype has a count of ten or more. The rearrangement links TRBV4-2 to TRBJ1-4, with D unresolved. This CDR3 contains 16 residues. V was shortened by 0 bases and J by 5 bases, with 13 bases between the two germline ends. Germline CDR1 is LGHNA and CDR2 is YNFKEQ. The CDR3 DNA sequence: TGTGCCAGCAGCCAAGATGGGGAGGGATTAAATGAAAAACTGTTTTTT. Translation: CASSQDGEGLNEKLFF.

This chain uses TRBV7-2 with TRBJ1-3, with D hard to call. The V gene's germline CDR1 is SGHTA and CDR2 FQGNSA. The V gene lost 5 bases and the J gene lost 4 bases, with 6 bases spanning the gap. The CDR3 length is 12 residues. The CDR3 here is CASSNNGNTIYF. The DNA of the CDR3 is TGTGCCAGCAGCAACAACGGAAACACCATATATTTT.

This clonotype has at least ten counts. This chain links TRBV5-4 with TRBJ2-2; tentative D call: TRBD2 (7 bases). The germline V gene encodes CDR1 SGHNT and CDR2 YYREEE (reference sequence). This CDR3 comprises 15 residues. Deletions cut 0 bases from V and 3 bases from J, with 9 bases between. The chain's CDR3 is CASSLEGGYTGELFF. For the CDR3, the DNA is TGTGCCAGCAGCTTGGAGGGGGGGTACACCGGGGAGCTGTTTTTT. The complete variable domain, with remaining parts taken from reference TRBV5-4 and TRBJ2-2, reads ETGVTQSPTHLIKTRGQQVTLRCSSQSGHNTVSWYQQALGQGPQFIFQYYREEENGRGNFPPRFSGLQFPNYSSELNVNALELDDSALYLCASSLEGGYTGELFFGEGSRLTVL.

For this clonotype: A much larger clone differs from this one at a single base, so this may be a read error. The chain combines TRBV5-4 with TRBJ1-2; no firm D call. The CDR3 loop spans 16 amino acids. Germline V lookup: CDR1 SGHNT, CDR2 YYREEE (reference sequence). The CDR3 DNA sequence: TGTGCCAGCGGCTTGAGGTTAGAGGTTCCTAACTATGGCTACACCTTC. This translates into CASGLRLEVPNYGYTF.

This clonotype came up many times. The rearrangement links TRBV6-1 to TRBJ2-7; D may be TRBD1 (5 bases). The CDR3 length is 14 residues. V lost 5 bases to trimming and J lost 4 bases, with 15 bases between them. Germline-derived CDR1 and CDR2 are MNHNS and SASEGT. The CDR3 is CASSLGHTTYEQYF. The CDR3 region has the DNA TGTGCCAGCAGTCTAGGACACACAACATACGAGCAGTACTTC.

The chain combines TRBV15 with TRBJ1-6; D may be TRBD1 (5 bases). Germline CDR1 is LNHNV and CDR2 is YYDKDF (reference sequence). Trimming took 0 bases from V and 12 from J, leaving 15 bases between them. This CDR3 spans 15 amino acids. CDR3 sequence (DNA): TGTGCCACCAGCAGAGACCGGGGCCCAGGGTTACCCCTCCACTTT. Translation: CATSRDRGPGLPLHF.

This chain links TRBV11-3 with TRBJ2-7; D unclear. Per germline, CDR1 SGHNT and CDR2 YENEEA. V dropped 5 bases and J dropped 3 bases, with 8 bases sitting between them. CDR3 length: 12 amino acids. DNA for the CDR3: TGTGCCAGCAGCCCACGCAACTACGAGCAGTACTTC. Its protein is CASSPRNYEQYF.

About this clonotype itself: A much more abundant neighbour one base away suggests this may be a read error. The V gene is TRBV5-4, the J gene TRBJ2-3, with 7 nucleotides matching TRBD2. This CDR3 has 15 residues. Germline V CDR1 and CDR2: SGHNT, YYREEE (reference sequence). With 9 bases clipped from V and 1 base from J, the junction kept 11 bases outside the gene matches. Here the CDR3 DNA reads TGTGCCACCTATGCGGCGGGGGACCGCACAGATACGCAGTATTTT. It specifies CATYAAGDRTDTQYF.